The rows below give T cell receptor beta chains drawn from one sample of a study of T-cell reconstitution after alpha-beta-depleted transplantation in children. A single record per CDR3 protein comes from TCRdb applying MiXCR to the PCR reads. This table has roughly 200,000 distinct CDR3 sequences, approximately 6.9% appearing once. The sequences come from PBMCs, collected before TCRalphabeta/CD19-depleted stem cell transplant. The receptors stem from a boy aged 2 to 9 with acute lymphoblastic leukemia, due to receive a stem cell transplant. Both conserved end residues are part of each CDR3. Clone size is shown for a subset of rows, as once, few, many or a class of expanded clone.

-,TRBJ2-7,TRBV11-2,CASSLEWSTDEQYF
many,TRBJ2-1,TRBV9,CASSASAEQFF
many,TRBJ2-2,TRBV6-5,CASSYGGTGELFF
many,TRBJ2-4,TRBV5-6,CASTAGVGAAKNIQYF
many,TRBJ1-5,TRBV9,CASSVNFGLGQPQHF
-,TRBJ2-7,TRBV20-1,CSARQGLNEQYF
many,TRBJ1-5,TRBV20-1,CSASRQGNQPQHF
-,TRBJ2-1,TRBV20-1,CSALTPGPYNEQFF
many,TRBJ2-7,TRBV5-4,CASSSSETYEQYF
many,TRBJ2-7,TRBV18,CASSATGSSYEQYF
-,TRBJ2-2,TRBV5-5,CASRGTGGTGELFF
few,TRBJ1-1,TRBV4-3,CASSQDDMNTEAFF
many,TRBJ2-7,TRBV12-3/TRBV12-4,CASSPSPNAYEQYF
-,TRBJ2-3,TRBV7-2,CASSYLQGADTQYF
many,TRBJ2-1,TRBV10-3,CASRGLAGTNEQFF
many,TRBJ2-3,TRBV28,CASSAPGTSGRVGTDTQYF
many,TRBJ2-1,TRBV5-1,CASSFSGASYNEQFF
-,TRBJ1-5,TRBV6-1,CASSKDRGDQPQHF
few,TRBJ1-1,TRBV7-6,CASSPGTAPGNTEVFF
many,TRBJ2-1,TRBV7-9,CASSLQGAYNEQFF
many,TRBJ2-2,TRBV12-3/TRBV12-4,CASSSSGLNTGELFF
many,TRBJ1-3,TRBV2,CASRGPSSGNTIYF
many,TRBJ2-1,TRBV10-3,CAIRGSGGSLYNEQFF
many,TRBJ2-7,TRBV20-1,CSARDPDGGLAGPLEQYF